This TCR beta chain was retrieved from a study of T-cell memory formation after mild COVID-19. TCRdb called the 5' RACE reads again in MiXCR, with one record for every CDR3 protein. The sample lists approximately 290,000 distinct CDR3 sequences, about 16% seen once, with 22% in the top ten. Losses at the gene ends were 2 bases for V and 9 bases for J; bases not matched to a gene: 7. The CDR3 contains 14 residues. Germline CDR1 LGHNT, CDR2 FRNRAP. Overall study findings and caveats: Second-wave clones peaking on day 37 lacked confirmed SARS-CoV-2 specificity. Cross-reactive memory apparently joined, as some responding clones appeared in pre-infection memory.

This clonotype has a handful of counts. Its antigen is currently unknown. The rearrangement joins TRBV12-5 to TRBJ2-1; 7 positions match TRBD2. What was sequenced was PBMCs or a T cell subset sorted from them (not recorded which). This clonotype was sampled from a man in his late teens or twenties who had mild COVID-19 (a few samples of this study predate the infection). Cell type and time point are not known. The CDR3 sequence: CASGLLTGGGEQFF. CDR3 sequence (DNA): TGTGCTAGTGGTTTGCTGACTGGGGGGGGTGAGCAGTTCTTC.